These 27 T cell receptor beta chains were sequenced from one sample in a study of OX40 agonist ivuxolimab in advanced cancers. Clones were read by immunoSEQ multiplex PCR, and TCRdb kept only the in-frame ones, dropping some. The sample includes 22,000 or so clones, 84% of them seen just once. This sample comprised CD4+ or CD8+ T cells sorted from blood, obtained in a trial of the OX40 agonist ivuxolimab. The receptor set was obtained from an adult with an advanced solid tumor such as melanoma, head and neck, liver or kidney cancer.

J is TRBJ2-5 and V is TRBV9; 10 bases fit TRBD1. CDR1 is SGDLS, CDR2 YYNGEE, per germline. Trimming took 4 bases from V and 5 from J; bases not matched to a gene: 8. This CDR3 is built from 15 residues. The CDR3 DNA reads TGTGCCAGCAGCTCGCGACAGGGGGCAGGCGAGACCCAGTACTTC. Its protein is CASSSRQGAGETQYF.

This chain uses TRBV28 with TRBJ2-7, with 11 bases lining up with TRBD2. CDR1 and CDR2 from the germline V gene are MDHEN and SYDVKM. V shed 8 bases, J shed 0 bases, and the junction held 24 bases outside the gene matches. This CDR3 has 21 amino acids. The CDR3, as DNA: TGTGCCAGCTCCTGCAGGGTTCCTAGCGGGAGGTCCCCTATCAGCTCCTACGAGCAGTACTTC. Protein sequence: CASSCRVPSGRSPISSYEQYF.

The V and J genes are TRBV2 and TRBJ2-7; D remains unclear. Germline V gene sequence: CDR1 SNHLY, CDR2 FYNNEI. This CDR3 contains 14 residues. Between the trimmed V and J ends, which lost 1 base and 0 bases, there was a span of 7 bases. This CDR3 is CASSEGPSSYEQYF. Here the CDR3 DNA reads TGTGCCAGCAGTGAAGGGCCTTCCTCCTACGAGCAGTACTTC.

V and J are TRBV4-1 and TRBJ1-5; D might be TRBD1 (5 bases). Trimming stripped 0 bases from V and 2 bases from J, with 20 bases between. The CDR3 has 19 residues. Germline V gives CDR1 MGHRA, CDR2 YSYEKL. The CDR3 DNA reads TGCGCCAGCAGCCAAGAGTCCGGGACGATGACGGTAGGCAATCAGCCCCAGCATTTT. Amino acids: CASSQESGTMTVGNQPQHF.

This clone was counted at least ten times. The chain employs TRBV28 and TRBJ2-7; possibly TRBD1 for D (6 bases). V lost 6 bases and J lost 3, with 12 bases in between. CDR1 and CDR2 (germline): MDHEN, SYDVKM. CDR3 size: 13 residues. CDR3 sequence: CASSILQGYEQYF. The CDR3 DNA sequence: TGTGCCAGCAGCATATTACAGGGCTACGAGCAGTACTTC.

The chain links TRBV13 to TRBJ2-3; tentatively, D is TRBD2 (6 bases). This CDR3 region has 19 residues. V was shortened by 2 bases and J by 2 bases, with 23 bases between the two germline ends. Germline CDR1 reads PRHDT; CDR2 reads FYEKMQ (reference sequence). The CDR3 DNA sequence: TGTGCCAGCAGCTTACGAGGTTCGGCGGTAGCGGATCACACAGATACGCAGTATTTT. It encodes CASSLRGSAVADHTDTQYF.

The rearrangement joins TRBV27 to TRBJ2-1, with unresolved D. Per the germline V gene, CDR1 is MNHEY and CDR2 is SMNVEV (reference sequence). The V gene lost 2 bases and the J gene lost 9 bases, with 14 bases spanning the gap. The CDR3 has 14 amino acids. The CDR3 sequence: CASSLALGMGEQFF. CDR3 nucleotide sequence: TGTGCCAGCAGTTTAGCTTTGGGGATGGGTGAGCAGTTCTTC.

The J gene is TRBJ1-2, the V gene TRBV29-1; weak D call: TRBD1 (5 bases). Germline loops: CDR1 SQVTM, CDR2 ANQGSEA. The V end was cut by 4 bases, the J end by 7 bases, with 16 bases between. The CDR3 has 13 amino acids. CDR3 coding DNA: TGCAGCGTTGTAGGGGTAGGCTCTCTTGGCTACACCTTC. This gives the protein CSVVGVGSLGYTF.

V gene TRBV9 combines with J gene TRBJ2-7, with D perhaps matching TRBD2 (7 bases). The germline V and J ends were trimmed by 1 base and 5 bases, with 13 bases remaining between them. This CDR3 region has 14 residues. Germline loops: CDR1 SGDLS, CDR2 YYNGEE. As DNA, the CDR3 is TGTGCCAGCAGCGTACGGGGGGCGAATGACGAGCAGTACTTC. This gives the protein CASSVRGANDEQYF.

The chain employs TRBV27 and TRBJ2-7, with D perhaps matching TRBD1 (6 bases). Germline V gives CDR1 MNHEY, CDR2 SMNVEV (reference sequence). Trimming pared 7 bases from V and 0 bases from J, leaving 25 bases between. There are 18 residues in the CDR3. CDR3 protein: CASKGPIAGGQRSYEQYF. The CDR3 DNA follows: TGTGCCAGCAAAGGTCCTATCGCCGGTGGACAGCGCTCCTACGAGCAGTACTTC.

The chain recombines TRBV7-9 with TRBJ2-7, with D tentatively TRBD1 (5 bases). This CDR3 has 13 amino acids. Trimming shortened V by 0 bases and J by 7 bases, and 10 bases separated the two germline ends. The V gene's germline CDR1 is SEHNR and CDR2 FQNEAQ (reference sequence). CDR3 sequence: CASSLARVNEQYF. The CDR3 coding sequence is TGTGCCAGCAGCTTAGCCAGGGTAAATGAGCAGTACTTC.

The chain couples TRBV28 to TRBJ2-2, with 8 bases that match TRBD2. The CDR3 is made up of 15 amino acids. Germline CDR1 and CDR2: MDHEN and SYDVKM. Trimming took 8 bases from V and 6 from J; bases not matched to a gene: 11. Here the CDR3 reads CASGGEREFPGELFF. The CDR3 nucleotides read TGTGCCAGCGGGGGTGAGCGGGAGTTTCCCGGGGAGCTGTTTTTT.

The CDR3 DNA is TGTGCCAGCAGCAAAGCAGTGGACGAGCAGTACTTC. The encoded protein is CASSKAVDEQYF. The V call is TRBV7-9, the J call TRBJ2-7; D is undetermined. Trimming shortened V by 5 bases and J by 5 bases, and 10 bases separated the two germline ends. Germline loops: CDR1 SEHNR, CDR2 FQNEAQ (reference sequence). The CDR3 runs 12 residues.

The CDR3 sequence: CASSLADRTQYF. The CDR3 region has the DNA TGTGCCAGCAGCTTAGCGGATAGGACCCAGTACTTC. The chain uses TRBV7-9 and TRBJ2-5; D is undetermined. V lost 0 bases and J 7 bases, leaving 6 bases between the germline ends. Germline CDR1 reads SEHNR; CDR2 reads FQNEAQ (reference sequence). This CDR3 is built from 12 residues.

This clone is a singleton in its sample. The V and J genes are TRBV28 and TRBJ1-5, with no clear D. V shed 6 bases and J shed 11 bases, with 17 bases lying between them. There are 13 residues in the CDR3. Looked up from germline, CDR1 is MDHEN and CDR2 is SYDVKM. The CDR3 here is CASRYQTQSAQHF. CDR3 coding DNA: TGTGCCAGCAGATACCAAACTCAATCGGCCCAGCATTTT.

This clone came up a few times. It is likely a read error: a sequence one base away is far more abundant. The chain employs TRBV7-7 and TRBJ2-7, with 9 positions matching TRBD2. This CDR3 is 17 amino acids long. Germline V lookup: CDR1 SSHAT, CDR2 FNYEAQ (reference sequence). The CDR3 loop is CASSYRGRASGVNEQYF. CDR3 DNA sequence: TGTGCTAGCAGCTATCGGGGGCGGGCTAGCGGGGTAAACGAGCAGTACTTC.

This clone was counted between two and nine times. CDR3 nucleotide sequence: TGTGCCACCGATAACACCGGGGAGCTGTTTTTT. As protein: CATDNTGELFF. The chain carries TRBV10-3 and TRBJ2-2; no clear D. CDR1 and CDR2 from the germline V gene are ENHRY and SYGVKD. The CDR3 covers 11 residues. V lost 10 bases and J lost 2, with 5 bases in between.

The chain carries TRBV5-1 and TRBJ2-7, with a tentative D call TRBD2 (6 bases). This CDR3 has 14 residues. Germline assignment: CDR1 SGHRS and CDR2 YFSETQ. V was pared by 4 bases and J by 5 bases, with 16 bases between. The DNA of the CDR3 is TGCGCCAGCAGCCCGAGGGCGGGGTTGGACGAGCAGTACTTC. Protein: CASSPRAGLDEQYF. The whole variable domain, remainder taken from reference TRBV5-1 and TRBJ2-7, is KAGVTQTPRYLIKTRGQQVTLSCSPISGHRSVSWYQQTPGQGLQFLFEYFSETQRNKGNFPGRFSGRQFSNSRSEMNVSTLELGDSALYLCASSPRAGLDEQYFGPGTRLTVT.

This chain connects TRBV5-1 to TRBJ2-2, with 7 bases lining up with TRBD1. Germline CDR1 reads SGHRS; CDR2 reads YFSETQ. The CDR3 runs 16 residues. After removal of 1 base from V and 3 bases from J, the junction contained 6 bases not matched to a gene. CDR3 DNA sequence: TGCGCCAGCAGCTTGAGACAGGGTAGGGACACCGGGGAGCTGTTTTTT. As protein: CASSLRQGRDTGELFF.

The V call is TRBV11-2, the J call TRBJ1-3; D might be TRBD1 (5 bases). Trimming left V 5 bases short and J 0 bases short, with 11 bases between. CDR3 length: 15 residues. CDR1 and CDR2 from the germline V gene are SGHAT and FQNNGV. The CDR3 sequence is CASSKGTLSGNTIYF. The CDR3 nucleotides are TGTGCCAGCAGCAAAGGGACCCTCTCTGGAAACACCATATATTTT.

CDR3 sequence: CASSLQRESPGELFF. CDR3 bases: TGTGCCAGCAGCTTACAGCGGGAGTCCCCCGGGGAGCTGTTTTTT. The V gene is TRBV11-2, the J gene TRBJ2-2, with 8 positions matching TRBD2. V dropped 2 bases and J dropped 6; count of bases not matched to a gene: 5. CDR1 is SGHAT, CDR2 FQNNGV, per germline. The CDR3 consists of 15 residues. Drawing the rest from reference TRBV11-2 and TRBJ2-2, the complete variable domain is EAGVAQSPRYKIIEKRQSVAFWCNPISGHATLYWYQQILGQGPKLLIQFQNNGVVDDSQLPKDRFSAERLKGVDSTLKIQPAKLEDSAVYLCASSLQRESPGELFFGEGSRLTVL.

Comments on this clone: At one end, the junction sequence differs from germline, possibly due to a read error. The chain carries TRBV2 and TRBJ2-7; no clear D. The CDR3 is made up of 14 amino acids. In germline, CDR1 is SNHLY, CDR2 FYNNEI. The CDR3 DNA reads TGTGCCAGCGGCTCCCGCGACGGAACCTACAAGCAGTACTTC. It yields the protein CASGSRDGTYKQYF.

V usage is TRBV6-5 and J usage is TRBJ2-5, with 7 bases lining up with TRBD2. Losses at the gene ends were 11 bases for V and 5 bases for J; bases not matched to a gene: 11. The CDR3 contains 13 residues. Germline values: CDR1 MNHEY, CDR2 SVGAGI. CDR3 protein: CAGQGGSDETQYF. CDR3 bases: TGTGCCGGCCAAGGCGGGAGTGATGAGACCCAGTACTTC.

This clone was recorded once. The V gene is TRBV28, the J gene TRBJ2-2; weak D call: TRBD1 (6 bases). V lost 8 bases to trimming and J lost 5 bases, with 12 bases between them. The germline gives CDR1 MDHEN, CDR2 SYDVKM. CDR3 length: 13 amino acids. CDR3 sequence: CASQTGGTGELFF. The CDR3 coding sequence is TGTGCCAGCCAGACAGGTGGTACCGGGGAGCTGTTTTTT.

This rearrangement joins TRBV7-8 to TRBJ1-1; the D gene is possibly TRBD1 (5 bases). The CDR3 has 14 amino acids. V dropped 2 bases and J dropped 3 bases, with 10 bases sitting between them. Germline values: CDR1 SGHVS, CDR2 FQNEAQ. Here the CDR3 DNA reads TGTGCCAGCAGCTTATTGGGGGAGGACACTGAAGCTTTCTTT. Translating it yields CASSLLGEDTEAFF.

CDR3 in DNA: TGTGCCAGCAGCCAGGGACTAGCGGGAGGATACGAGCAGTACTTC. Translating it yields CASSQGLAGGYEQYF. This rearrangement joins TRBV9 to TRBJ2-7; 15 positions match TRBD2. Germline V gene sequence: CDR1 SGDLS, CDR2 YYNGEE. Unmatched junction bases numbered 3, after V lost 4 bases and J lost 4 bases. CDR3 size: 15 residues.

This clone was recorded only once. The rearrangement joins TRBV7-9 to TRBJ2-1; 9 bases are shared with TRBD2. Germline CDR1 SEHNR, CDR2 FQNEAQ (reference sequence). The CDR3 is 17 residues long. The V gene end was trimmed by 2 bases and the J gene end by 14 bases; junction bases not matched to a gene: 19. The CDR3 is CASSLPPGTSSPIEEFF. The CDR3, as DNA: TGTGCCAGCAGCTTACCTCCCGGGACTAGCTCCCCGATCGAGGAGTTCTTC.